One and the same sample provided the 3 T cell receptor beta chains below, sequenced in a study of T cells in Graves' hyperthyroidism and ophthalmopathy. Authors of the study amplified TCR beta CDR3 regions from RNA transcripts. Primed by the HTBI set, a first-round RT-PCR was run on the TCR CDR3. TCRdb analysed the multiplex PCR reads with MiXCR anew, one entry per CDR3 protein. The profile shows fewer than 450,000 distinct CDR3 sequences, 17% of them singletons. The sample consisted of blood. Receptor source: a woman aged 30 to 39 with Graves' hyperthyroidism that later progressed to Graves' ophthalmopathy.

This clonotype was detected many times. The rearrangement joins TRBV6-2 or TRBV6-3 to TRBJ1-6; D possibly corresponds to TRBD1 (5 bases). The CDR3 length is 13 residues. Germline V gene data show CDR1 as MNHEY and CDR2 as SVGEGT. V was cut by 6 bases and J by 5 bases, with 8 bases left in between. The CDR3 loop reads CASRVGHNSPLHF. The CDR3 nucleotides read TGTGCCAGCAGGGTGGGGCATAATTCACCCCTCCACTTT.

A word on this clonotype: A much larger clone differs by one base, so this may be a read error. This chain uses TRBV28 with TRBJ1-5, with D possibly being TRBD1 (6 bases). This CDR3 has 15 amino acids. Trimming removed 4 bases at V and 1 base at J, with 11 bases between. Germline V CDR1 and CDR2: MDHEN, SYDVKM. The CDR3, as DNA: TGTGCCAGCAGTTCCAGGACAGCGAGCAATCAGCCCCAGCATTTT. Translation gives CASSSRTASNQPQHF.

This clonotype was seen a few times. One end of the junction varies from germline; a read error may be responsible. The rearrangement links TRBV24-1 to TRBJ2-5; D might be TRBD2 (6 bases). The CDR3 sequence is 15 residues long. The germline gives CDR1 KGHDR, CDR2 SFDVKD. For the CDR3, the DNA is TGTGCCACCAGTTCCGCGGGGAAAGGCCAAGAGACCCTGTACTTC. Translated, it gives CATSSAGKGQETLYF.